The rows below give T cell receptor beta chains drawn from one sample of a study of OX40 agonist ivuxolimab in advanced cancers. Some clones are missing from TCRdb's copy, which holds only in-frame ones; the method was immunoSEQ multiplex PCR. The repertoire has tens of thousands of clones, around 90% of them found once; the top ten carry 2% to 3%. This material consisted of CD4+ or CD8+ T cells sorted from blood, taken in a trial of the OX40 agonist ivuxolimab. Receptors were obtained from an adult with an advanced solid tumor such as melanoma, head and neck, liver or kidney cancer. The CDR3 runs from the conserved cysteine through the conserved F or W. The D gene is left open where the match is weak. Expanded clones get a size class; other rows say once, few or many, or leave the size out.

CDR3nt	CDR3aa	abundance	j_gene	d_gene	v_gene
TGTGCCAGCAGCTCTTCGGGACAGCTCAATTCACCCCTCCACTTT	CASSSSGQLNSPLHF	.	TRBJ1-6	TRBD1	TRBV7-2
TGTGCCAGTAGTGGGGCCGGGGCCAACGTCCTGACTTTC	CASSGAGANVLTF	.	TRBJ2-6	.	TRBV19
TGTGCCAGCAGCCCACAGACTAGCGGGAGACTGGCCCAGTACTTC	CASSPQTSGRLAQYF	.	TRBJ2-5	TRBD2	TRBV7-8
TGTGCCATCAGTAATCAGGGAGGGGACAATCAGCCCCAGCATTTT	CAISNQGGDNQPQHF	.	TRBJ1-5	.	TRBV10-3
TGTGCCAGCAGCGGTGGCTATGGCTACACCTTC	CASSGGYGYTF	.	TRBJ1-2	.	TRBV2
TGTGCCAGCAGCTTACTCGGCGGTCCTAGCGGCTACCAGTATACGCAGTATTTT	CASSLLGGPSGYQYTQYF	.	TRBJ2-3	TRBD2	TRBV7-2
TGTGCCAGTCAGGACAGGGTTCGGCCCCAGCATTTT	CASQDRVRPQHF	.	TRBJ1-5	TRBD1	TRBV19
TGTGCCAGCAACCCTCTAACTAGCGGGACAGGGCTTACTGAAGCTTTCTTT	CASNPLTSGTGLTEAFF	.	TRBJ1-1	TRBD1	TRBV7-9
TGCGCCAGCAGCCGGGACTGGAGTACAGGGTACTACGGCTACACCTTC	CASSRDWSTGYYGYTF	.	TRBJ1-2	.	TRBV11-2
TGTGCCAGCAGCTCTGGCGGACAGGGGCCCGGATACTATGGCTACACCTTC	CASSSGGQGPGYYGYTF	.	TRBJ1-2	TRBD1	TRBV5-4
TGTGCCAGCAGCTCCATCGGCGGGCGGCAAGAGACCCAGTACTTC	CASSSIGGRQETQYF	.	TRBJ2-5	.	TRBV11-3
TGTGCCAGCACCCAGGGGGCTGGCTACACCTTC	CASTQGAGYTF	.	TRBJ1-2	TRBD1	TRBV6-6
TGTGCCAGCAGTTGGGGGACAGGGAGCCATCAGCCCCAGCATTTT	CASSWGTGSHQPQHF	.	TRBJ1-5	TRBD1	TRBV6-5
TGTGCCAGCAGTCAAGAGAGTACTGGAAACACCATATATTTT	CASSQESTGNTIYF	.	TRBJ1-3	.	TRBV28
TGCGCCAGCAGCCAAGATCGGGGAGGGGGTAGGGCTCAGTACTTC	CASSQDRGGGRAQYF	.	TRBJ2-4	.	TRBV4-1
TGTGCCATCAGTGAGGGGGGGAGGGCCTATGGCTACACCTTC	CAISEGGRAYGYTF	.	TRBJ1-2	.	TRBV10-3
TGTGCCAGCAGTCCTACCGGGACAGGCAACTACGAGCAGTACTTC	CASSPTGTGNYEQYF	.	TRBJ2-7	TRBD1	TRBV6-5
TGTGCCAGTAGGGGCAGGGGGCGCATTCGGGACACTGAAGCTTTCTTT	CASRGRGRIRDTEAFF	.	TRBJ1-1	TRBD1	TRBV19
TGCGCCAGCAGCCAATGGGCGGGAACTGAAGCTTTCTTT	CASSQWAGTEAFF	.	TRBJ1-1	.	TRBV4-3
TGTGCCAGCAGCGCGCTTTACGAGCAGTACTTC	CASSALYEQYF	.	TRBJ2-7	.	TRBV11-3
TGTGCCAGCAGCTTGGGACAGGGCGTCTACGAGCAGTACTTC	CASSLGQGVYEQYF	.	TRBJ2-7	TRBD1	TRBV5-6
TGTGCCAGCAGTTGGGACAGGGGGGGCCTTTCACCCCTCCACTTT	CASSWDRGGLSPLHF	once	TRBJ1-6	TRBD1	TRBV2
TGTGCCAGCAGCCTCCTGACAGGGATTGAAGCTTTCTTT	CASSLLTGIEAFF	once	TRBJ1-1	TRBD1	TRBV7-8
TGTGCCAGCAGTGGACTAGCCGATGAGCAGTTCTTC	CASSGLADEQFF	once	TRBJ2-1	TRBD2	TRBV2
TGCAGTGCCAGGGCTGAGACCCAGTACTTC	CSARAETQYF	.	TRBJ2-5	.	TRBV20-1
TGTGCCACCCAGGTTTTTCCGAGTCTCGAGCAGTACTTC	CATQVFPSLEQYF	.	TRBJ2-7	.	TRBV28
TGTGCCAGCCAGCGGACCCTGGGGGGCAATGAGCAGTTCTTC	CASQRTLGGNEQFF	.	TRBJ2-1	.	TRBV9
TGTGCCAGCAGCCGGACAGGGTACGAGCAGTACTTC	CASSRTGYEQYF	.	TRBJ2-7	TRBD1	TRBV13
TGTGCCAGCAGCCTACAGGTCACTGAAGCTTTCTTT	CASSLQVTEAFF	few	TRBJ1-1	.	TRBV28
TGTGCCAGCAGTCCGGGACAGGTCGGTGAAAAACTGTTTTTT	CASSPGQVGEKLFF	.	TRBJ1-4	TRBD1	TRBV2
TGTGCCAGCTCCCAACGGGACAGGGGCAATGAGCAGTTCTTC	CASSQRDRGNEQFF	.	TRBJ2-1	TRBD1	TRBV18
TGTGCCAGTCAGATCATCAGGGAAGTTTCCTACGAGCAGTACTTC	CASQIIREVSYEQYF	.	TRBJ2-7	.	TRBV7-2
TGTGCCAGCACCCGACCGACTAGTCGCGAGCAGTACTTC	CASTRPTSREQYF	.	TRBJ2-7	.	TRBV6-5
TGTGCTAGCAGCTTAGTGATTTATTCGAACACTGAAGCTTTCTTT	CASSLVIYSNTEAFF	.	TRBJ1-1	.	TRBV7-7
TGCGCCAGCAGATGGGGTCCGGCTGAAAAACTGTTTTTT	CASRWGPAEKLFF	.	TRBJ1-4	.	TRBV4-1
TGTGCCAGCAGTTCCAACTCTGGAAACACCATATATTTT	CASSSNSGNTIYF	.	TRBJ1-3	.	TRBV2
TGCGCCAGCAGCCCCCAGAGACTAAACCCCCCTTACGAGCAGTACTTC	CASSPQRLNPPYEQYF	.	TRBJ2-7	.	TRBV4-1
TGTGCCAGCAGTGATGGGCCCGGGGATACGCAGTATTTT	CASSDGPGDTQYF	.	TRBJ2-3	.	TRBV2
TGTGCCAGTAGTCAGGTCGGCAACACCATATATTTT	CASSQVGNTIYF	.	TRBJ1-3	.	TRBV19
TGCAGCGTTGAGGGACTACAAGAGACCCAGTACTTC	CSVEGLQETQYF	.	TRBJ2-5	TRBD2	TRBV29-1
TGTGCCAGCAGCTCAGGACAGGGTAGGGAGCAGTACTTC	CASSSGQGREQYF	.	TRBJ2-7	TRBD1	TRBV5-5
TGTGCCAGGTGGGGAATGGCCTACAATGAGCAGTTCTTC	CARWGMAYNEQFF	.	TRBJ2-1	.	TRBV6-4
TGTGCCAGTAGTATTGGCCCTTCCTACGAGCAGTACTTC	CASSIGPSYEQYF	.	TRBJ2-7	.	TRBV19
TGTGCCAGCAGCTGGGGACAAATTGGTACAGATACGCAGTATTTT	CASSWGQIGTDTQYF	.	TRBJ2-3	.	TRBV7-9
TGTGCCAGCAGTGAGCAGGGCACCTACAATGAGCAGTTCTTC	CASSEQGTYNEQFF	.	TRBJ2-1	.	TRBV6-6